This TCR beta chain was captured in a study of blood T cell repertoires in COVID-19. On the study more broadly: The United States, Italy and Spain supplied acute and convalescent COVID-19 samples. PBMCs, B-cell-depleted T cells, or T cells provided the cDNA or gDNA that made up the material.

This clone has a count of ten or more. Recruits, aged roughly 18 to 100 years, lived in about two dozen US areas. As processed by the authors: By means of reference gene primer amplification, nucleated cell counts were estimated. Using immunoSEQ multiplex PCR, the repertoire was profiled, and TCRdb retains in-frame clones only, with some absent. V, J and clone size are taken as reported in that table, and D and trimming were inferred from the DNA itself. The profile covers over 350,000 clones, with about 85% appearing a single time and around 1.8% taken by the ten largest. The sequenced sample was PBMCs or T cells enriched from blood (not recorded which). This receptor was obtained from a woman aged 18-30 years with acute COVID-19.

This CDR3 is CASSGGGRHGYTF. For the CDR3, the DNA is TGTGCCAGCAGTGGGGGAGGGCGGCATGGCTACACCTTC. The V gene is TRBV28, the J gene TRBJ1-2; tentative D call: TRBD1 (5 bases). Germline CDR1 MDHEN, CDR2 SYDVKM. This CDR3 has 13 amino acids. Trimming removed 5 bases at V and 6 bases at J, with 13 bases between.